This passage covers 30 T cell receptor beta chains from one sample sequenced in a study of T cell repertoires in cytomegalovirus infection. MiXCR, run by TCRdb on the reads, gives a single entry per CDR3 protein. Of about 310,000 distinct CDR3 sequences listed, around 25% were seen once; the top ten hold roughly 14%. These TCRs are of unknown antigen specificity. The starting material was cultured PBMCs, obtained from culture after CMV antigen stimulation. Receptors were obtained from a human donor in good health (CMV status not recorded). Some clones in this sample may be carry-over from other donors' samples.

In its sample, this clonotype was seen a few times. This chain links TRBV7-2 with TRBJ1-1; D is perhaps TRBD1 (5 bases). V lost 4 bases to trimming and J lost 5 bases, with 14 bases between them. This CDR3 region has 14 residues. Germline lookup yields CDR1 SGHTA and CDR2 FQGNSA. The CDR3 DNA follows: TGTGCCAGCAGCTCGAGCCTCGGGGGGACTGAAGCTTTCTTT. It is translated as CASSSSLGGTEAFF. Supplemented by reference TRBV7-2 and TRBJ1-1, the full variable domain reads GAGVSQSPSNKVTEKGKDVELRCDPISGHTALYWYRQSLGQGLEFLIYFQGNSAPDKSGLPSDRFSAERTGGSVSTLTIQRTQQEDSAVYLCASSSSLGGTEAFFGQGTRLTVV.

The chain uses TRBV28 and TRBJ1-1, with a possible D match to TRBD1 (5 bases). Trimming left V 4 bases short and J 13 bases short, with 16 bases between. CDR3 length: 12 amino acids. Germline values: CDR1 MDHEN, CDR2 SYDVKM. The CDR3 protein is CASSSPGGRSFF. Here the CDR3 DNA reads TGTGCCAGCAGTTCCCCCGGGGGTCGAAGTTTCTTT.

The V call is TRBV19, the J call TRBJ2-1, with 7 bases lining up with TRBD2. J gave up 3 bases and V 5 bases, and 4 bases lay outside the gene matches. The CDR3 covers 14 residues. Germline V gene sequence: CDR1 LNHDA, CDR2 SQIVND (reference sequence). CDR3 in amino acids: CASSERDFYNEQFF. As DNA, the CDR3 is TGTGCCAGTAGTGAGCGGGACTTCTACAATGAGCAGTTCTTC.

The J gene is TRBJ2-1, the V gene TRBV6-2 or TRBV6-3; no definite D call. CDR3 size: 14 residues. Germline CDR1 is MNHEY and CDR2 is SVGEGT. V lost 2 bases and J lost 3, with 8 bases in between. CDR3 sequence: CASSYATLYNEQFF. CDR3 DNA: TGTGCCAGCAGTTACGCCACCCTCTACAATGAGCAGTTCTTC.

This clonotype turned up a few times. V usage is TRBV27 and J usage is TRBJ2-1; no clear D. CDR1 MNHEY and CDR2 SMNVEV come from the germline V gene (reference sequence). This CDR3 has 11 residues. V lost 5 bases, J lost 7 bases, and 6 bases lay in between. The CDR3 DNA sequence: TGTGCCAGCAGTGAGTATAATGAGCAGTTCTTC. It translates to CASSEYNEQFF.

The chain links TRBV7-9 to TRBJ2-1; TRBD2 agrees at 14 bases. The CDR3 is made up of 15 amino acids. The germline V gene has CDR1 SEHNR and CDR2 FQNEAQ (reference sequence). Unmatched junction bases numbered 6, after V lost 5 bases and J lost 9 bases. The CDR3 DNA reads TGTGCCAGCAGCCTGGGGACTAGCGGGAGTAGTGAGCAGTTCTTC. It encodes CASSLGTSGSSEQFF.

The chain links TRBV28 to TRBJ2-4; 8 bases fit TRBD2. The CDR3 has 17 residues. Germline V lookup: CDR1 MDHEN, CDR2 SYDVKM. After removal of 4 bases from V and 1 base from J, the junction contained 9 bases not matched to a gene. CDR3 in amino acids: CASSSPAGVGAKNIQYF. The DNA of the CDR3 is TGTGCCAGCAGTTCTCCAGCGGGAGTAGGTGCCAAAAACATTCAGTACTTC.

This clonotype was recorded at least ten times. The genes are TRBV7-2 and TRBJ1-5; 7 bases agree with TRBD1. In germline, CDR1 is SGHTA, CDR2 FQGNSA. The CDR3 length is 14 residues. Germline trimming cut 3 bases from V and 7 bases from J; bases unmatched to any gene: 6. CDR3 nucleotide sequence: TGTGCCAGCAGCTTCCGACAGGGCTACCAGCCCCAGCATTTT. Translating gives CASSFRQGYQPQHF.

This clonotype appeared a few times. The CDR3 DNA reads TGCAGTGCTAGTCTCCTAGCGGGAGGGCCTAATATGTACGAGCAGTACTTC. The encoded protein is CSASLLAGGPNMYEQYF. The chain links TRBV20-1 to TRBJ2-7; 12 bases are a match to TRBD2. J gave up 4 bases and V 3 bases, and 13 bases lay outside the gene matches. This CDR3 has 17 amino acids. Germline assignment: CDR1 DFQATT and CDR2 SNEGSKA (reference sequence).

Only a few counts were recorded for this clonotype. V is TRBV7-2 and J is TRBJ2-1; 8 bases are shared with TRBD2. Germline V gene sequence: CDR1 SGHTA, CDR2 FQGNSA. This CDR3 has 16 residues. V trimming: 5 bases; J trimming: 7 bases; junction bases outside the gene matches: 13. The CDR3 bases are TGTGCCAGCAGCATAGAGGGGACTAGGCCCCCAAATGAGCAGTTCTTC. Encoded protein: CASSIEGTRPPNEQFF. The full variable domain, rest sourced from reference TRBV7-2 and TRBJ2-1, is GAGVSQSPSNKVTEKGKDVELRCDPISGHTALYWYRQSLGQGLEFLIYFQGNSAPDKSGLPSDRFSAERTGGSVSTLTIQRTQQEDSAVYLCASSIEGTRPPNEQFFGPGTRLTVL.

This clonotype was found a few times. V gene TRBV5-1 combines with J gene TRBJ1-1; D ambiguous. The V end was cut by 5 bases, the J end by 0 bases, with 11 bases between. Germline V lookup: CDR1 SGHRS, CDR2 YFSETQ. The CDR3 has 14 amino acids. The CDR3 DNA sequence: TGCGCCAGCAGTTTTGAGACGGTGAACACTGAAGCTTTCTTT. It translates to CASSFETVNTEAFF. The full variable domain, with the rest looked up from reference TRBV5-1 and TRBJ1-1, is KAGVTQTPRYLIKTRGQQVTLSCSPISGHRSVSWYQQTPGQGLQFLFEYFSETQRNKGNFPGRFSGRQFSNSRSEMNVSTLELGDSALYLCASSFETVNTEAFFGQGTRLTVV.

This sequence joins TRBV2 and TRBJ2-3; unclear D gene. Germline V gene lookup returns CDR1 SNHLY and CDR2 FYNNEI. CDR3 length equals 10 residues. Trimming pared 1 base from V and 7 bases from J, leaving 0 bases between. This chain's CDR3 is CASSEDTQYF. CDR3 coding DNA: TGTGCCAGCAGTGAAGATACGCAGTATTTT.

This clonotype has a handful of counts. As DNA, the CDR3 is TGCGCCAGCAGTATCCTGGACGCCGGAAATTCACCCCTCCACTTT. This encodes CASSILDAGNSPLHF. The V gene is TRBV10-2, the J gene TRBJ1-6, with D unresolved. Trimming shortened V by 5 bases and J by 7 bases, and 15 bases separated the two germline ends. Looked up from germline, CDR1 is WSHSY and CDR2 is SAAADI. This CDR3 is 15 amino acids long.

This clonotype appeared a few times. The chain couples TRBV7-9 to TRBJ1-5, with 12 nucleotides matching TRBD1. The J segment lost 6 bases and the V segment lost 7 bases, leaving 13 bases of the junction unmatched. The germline V gene encodes CDR1 SEHNR and CDR2 FQNEAQ (reference sequence). The CDR3 consists of 17 residues. The DNA for the CDR3 is TGTGCCAGCAACTACCGGGACAGGGGGCGAGTAAGTCAGCCCCAGCATTTT. It codes for CASNYRDRGRVSQPQHF.

This clonotype was detected once. The rearrangement uses TRBV18 and TRBJ2-5, with D perhaps assigned TRBD1 or TRBD2 (6 bases each). CDR1 KGHSH and CDR2 LQKENI come from the germline V gene. This CDR3 has 15 amino acids. V lost 6 bases to trimming and J lost 0 bases, with 14 bases between them. The CDR3 bases are TGTGCCAGCTCCCCGCAGGGGAGGTACCAAGAGACCCAGTACTTC. Protein product: CASSPQGRYQETQYF.

The chain links TRBV5-1 to TRBJ2-7; 11 positions agree with TRBD2. CDR3 size: 19 residues. The V segment lost 4 bases and the J segment 5 bases; nucleotides outside the gene matches: 20. Germline CDR1 SGHRS, CDR2 YFSETQ. In nucleotides, the CDR3 is TGCGCCAGCAGCGCGGGACTAGCGGTGGGTTACGAGCGAAGGAACGAGCAGTACTTC. Protein product: CASSAGLAVGYERRNEQYF.

This clonotype showed up many times. The chain joins TRBV7-2 to TRBJ1-2; tentative D call: TRBD1 (6 bases). Germline V gene lookup returns CDR1 SGHTA and CDR2 FQGNSA. V lost 2 bases and J lost 8, with 12 bases in between. The CDR3 has 13 amino acids. In nucleotides, the CDR3 is TGTGCCAGCAGCTTAACAGGGTGGAAAGGCTACACCTTC. It codes for CASSLTGWKGYTF.

This clonotype came up many times. The chain joins TRBV7-2 to TRBJ2-5, with 7 bases matching TRBD2. CDR1 and CDR2 from the germline V gene are SGHTA and FQGNSA. V was clipped by 4 bases and J by 3 bases; unmatched bases: 5. The CDR3 is made up of 14 amino acids. Written as DNA, the CDR3 is TGTGCCAGCAGCTCCCTTGGGAGGGAAGAGACCCAGTACTTC. Translating it yields CASSSLGREETQYF.

This clonotype was seen only a few times. The chain couples TRBV2 to TRBJ1-2, with 7 bases aligning to TRBD1. The trim removed 1 base at V and 4 bases at J, leaving 3 bases unmatched. From germline, CDR1 is SNHLY and CDR2 FYNNEI. This CDR3 contains 14 residues. The CDR3 nucleotides read TGTGCCAGCAGTGAAGGGAACAGGGGCTATGGCTACACCTTC. Amino acid sequence: CASSEGNRGYGYTF.

The rearrangement joins TRBV29-1 to TRBJ2-5; 9 nucleotides line up with TRBD1. Germline CDR1 is SQVTM and CDR2 is ANQGSEA. The CDR3 is 12 residues long. After removal of 6 bases from V and 4 bases from J, the junction contained 3 bases not matched to a gene. The CDR3 DNA reads as TGCAGCGTAGGGACAGGGTTAGAGACCCAGTACTTC. Translated: CSVGTGLETQYF.

J is TRBJ2-3 and V is TRBV14, with 8 bases identical to TRBD2. Germline V gives CDR1 SGHDN, CDR2 FVKESK. J lost 13 bases, V lost 0 bases, and 12 bases had no gene match. The CDR3 contains 15 residues. The CDR3 sequence is CASSQDSTSGLFEYF. CDR3 nucleotides: TGTGCCAGCAGCCAAGATTCAACTAGCGGTCTCTTCGAGTATTTT.

A few counts support this clonotype. The genes are TRBV6-4 and TRBJ2-1; 9 bases are shared with TRBD1. Germline V gene lookup returns CDR1 MRHNA and CDR2 SNTAGT. This CDR3 comprises 16 residues. With V trimmed by 0 bases and J by 8 bases, 8 bases remained unmatched. In DNA form, the CDR3 reads TGTGCCAGCAGTGACTCGAGAAGGGACAGGGTACATGAGCAGTTCTTC. The encoded protein is CASSDSRRDRVHEQFF.

This chain connects TRBV6-2 or TRBV6-3 to TRBJ2-1, with 8 bases that match TRBD2. The CDR3 contains 14 residues. After removal of 6 bases from V and 9 bases from J, the junction contained 10 bases not matched to a gene. Germline V gene data show CDR1 as MNHEY and CDR2 as SVGEGT. Here the CDR3 reads CASSGAAGEVEQFF. CDR3 sequence (DNA): TGTGCCAGCAGCGGAGCAGCGGGAGAGGTTGAGCAGTTCTTC.

The chain couples TRBV25-1 to TRBJ1-1; no firm D call. V shed 8 bases and J shed 5 bases, with 15 bases lying between them. Germline loops: CDR1 MGHDK, CDR2 SYGVNS. The CDR3 is made up of 13 amino acids. This CDR3 is CASSPGPGTEAFF. The DNA of the CDR3 is TGTGCCAGCTCCCCGGGTCCGGGGACTGAAGCTTTCTTT. Full variable domain (missing parts from reference TRBV25-1 and TRBJ1-1): EADIYQTPRYLVIGTGKKITLECSQTMGHDKMYWYQQDPGMELHLIHYSYGVNSTEKGDLSSESTVSRIRTEHFPLTLESARPSHTSQYLCASSPGPGTEAFFGQGTRLTVV.

This clonotype appeared many times. The chain combines TRBV2 with TRBJ1-2; D ambiguous. Per germline, CDR1 SNHLY and CDR2 FYNNEI. V dropped 0 bases and J dropped 4 bases, with 9 bases sitting between them. CDR3 size: 14 residues. The CDR3 reads CASSEAENTYGYTF. DNA for the CDR3: TGTGCCAGCAGTGAAGCCGAAAACACCTATGGCTACACCTTC.

This clonotype was observed many times. This chain links TRBV7-9 with TRBJ1-2, with D unresolved. The CDR3 consists of 14 residues. Germline V CDR1 and CDR2: SEHNR, FQNEAQ (reference sequence). Trimming left V 2 bases short and J 6 bases short, with 13 bases between. This chain's CDR3 is CASSLWAVRDGYTF. The CDR3 bases are TGTGCCAGCAGCTTATGGGCTGTCCGCGATGGCTACACCTTC.

This clonotype was observed at least ten times. The V call is TRBV10-3, the J call TRBJ1-4, with 8 nucleotides matching TRBD1. This CDR3 is 15 amino acids long. V lost 5 bases, J lost 8 bases, and 10 bases stayed unmatched. The germline CDR1 and CDR2 sequences are ENHRY and SYGVKD. The CDR3 protein is CAISTDRGRVEKLFF. The CDR3 region has the DNA TGTGCCATCAGTACCGACAGGGGTAGAGTCGAAAAACTGTTTTTT.

This clonotype was counted between two and nine times. Relative to the germline gene, one junction end is altered; a read error may explain this. This chain uses TRBV19 with TRBJ1-1; D not resolved. The CDR3 is 12 amino acids. Looked up from germline, CDR1 is LNHDA and CDR2 is SQIVND (reference sequence). CDR3 nucleotides: TGTGCCAGTGGTATAAGGGACACTGAAGCTTTCTTT. It codes for CASGIRDTEAFF. Combining the CDR3 with reference TRBV19 and TRBJ1-1 gives the whole variable domain DGGITQSPKYLFRKEGQNVTLSCEQNLNHDAMYWYRQDPGQGLRLIYYSQIVNDFQKGDIAEGYSVSREKKESFPLTVTSAQKNPTAFYLCASGIRDTEAFFGQGTRLTVV.

The genes are TRBV27 and TRBJ2-5, with D uncertain. Germline V gives CDR1 MNHEY, CDR2 SMNVEV (reference sequence). The CDR3 runs 13 residues. V was pared by 3 bases and J by 4 bases, with 9 bases between. The chain's CDR3 is CASSFNPPETQYF. The CDR3 region has the DNA TGTGCCAGCAGTTTCAATCCTCCAGAGACCCAGTACTTC.

V usage is TRBV19 and J usage is TRBJ1-5, with 7 bases matching TRBD1. CDR1 LNHDA and CDR2 SQIVND come from the germline V gene (reference sequence). This CDR3 comprises 15 residues. V lost 1 base to trimming and J lost 5 bases; unmatched junction nucleotides: 5. The CDR3 sequence: CASSIVAGGHQPQHF. The CDR3 DNA reads as TGTGCCAGTAGTATAGTGGCAGGGGGTCATCAGCCCCAGCATTTT.